Described below is a single T cell receptor (beta chain) sequence and its context. Only in-frame clones appear in the TCRdb table, and some are missing; sequencing was by immunoSEQ multiplex PCR. The sample carries nearly 50,000 clones, about 93% recorded once. This entry is derived from a study of T cell changes during pregnancy in multiple sclerosis. Trimming cost V 0 bases and J 5 bases, with 10 bases left between them. The V gene's germline CDR1 is SGDLS and CDR2 YYNGEE. This CDR3 region has 14 residues. The TCR was taken from a female donor with multiple sclerosis, enrolled in a pregnancy study. The chain couples TRBV9 to TRBJ2-3; D might be TRBD1 (5 bases). The input for sequencing was CD4+ T cells from peripheral blood mononuclear cells, taken in the first trimester of pregnancy. CDR3 loop: CASSVVWQGDTQYF. In DNA form, the CDR3 reads TGTGCCAGCAGCGTAGTCTGGCAGGGAGATACGCAGTATTTT.